The 18 T cell receptor beta chains reported below all come from one sample, sequenced in a study of human T cells and chemical hapten exposure. TCRdb redid the calling of the RACE reads with MiXCR, one entry per CDR3 protein. The sample consists of more than 80,000 distinct CDR3 sequences, around 10% of them appearing once. Documented time point: pre-sensitization, week 0. Stated treatment: therapeutic diphenylcyclopropenone sensitization with weekly scalp DPC. Sequences were derived from whole blood, sampled in connection with sensitization to the hapten diphenylcyclopropenone (DPC). These TCRs come from a woman between 50 and 59 years old with alopecia areata. Some clones in this sample may be carry-over from other donors' samples.

In regard to this clonotype: Because it lacks the conserved phenylalanine or tryptophan at the end, this CDR3 is likely a read error. The V call is TRBV5-1, the J call TRBJ2-1; TRBD2 matches 7 bases. CDR1 and CDR2 from the germline V gene are SGHRS and YFSETQ. The CDR3 consists of 17 residues. The V and J ends lost 2 bases and 5 bases, in that order; junction bases with no gene match: 13. CDR3 sequence: CASSFYGLAGVNNEQFL. CDR3 coding DNA: TGCGCCAGCAGCTTTTATGGCTTGGCGGGGGTTAACAATGAGCAGTTCCTC.

In this sample, this clonotype turned up a few times. The V call is TRBV29-1, the J call TRBJ2-1; 8 bases align to TRBD2. This CDR3 region has 15 residues. CDR1 SQVTM and CDR2 ANQGSEA come from the germline V gene. Trimming at V came to 6 bases and at J to 9 bases, leaving 16 bases not matched to a gene. CDR3: CSVTPLITSGGEQFF. CDR3 bases: TGCAGCGTCACCCCCCTCATCACTAGCGGAGGTGAGCAGTTCTTC.

At least ten counts were recorded for this clonotype. V gene TRBV29-1 combines with J gene TRBJ2-7; D gene unclear. This CDR3 has 11 amino acids. Germline V gene data show CDR1 as SQVTM and CDR2 as ANQGSEA. V lost 4 bases and J lost 3, with 7 bases in between. The CDR3 sequence is CSVANNYEQYF. CDR3 bases: TGCAGCGTTGCCAATAACTACGAGCAGTACTTC.

The gene calls are TRBV7-9 and TRBJ2-1, with TRBD2 matching 9 bases. V lost 3 bases and J lost 5; bases outside the gene matches: 11. The germline gives CDR1 SEHNR, CDR2 FQNEAQ (reference sequence). The CDR3 sequence is 17 residues long. The CDR3 DNA reads as TGTGCCAGCAGCTTGGCAGCCAAGCGGGAGGCCCACAATGAGCAGTTCTTC. This encodes CASSLAAKREAHNEQFF. Full variable domain (outside the CDR3, taken from reference TRBV7-9 and TRBJ2-1): DTGVSQNPRHKITKRGQNVTFRCDPISEHNRLYWYRQTLGQGPEFLTYFQNEAQLEKSRLLSDRFSAERPKGSFSTLEIQRTEQGDSAMYLCASSLAAKREAHNEQFFGPGTRLTVL.

There are a few counts of this clonotype. This chain uses TRBV7-6 with TRBJ1-6; maybe TRBD1 (6 bases). Germline loops: CDR1 SGHVS, CDR2 FNYEAQ. The V end lost 1 base, the J end lost 7 bases, and 17 bases lay between the germline ends. The CDR3 contains 17 residues. CDR3 loop: CASSLEATGRNNSPLHF. DNA for the CDR3: TGTGCCAGCAGCTTAGAGGCAACAGGGCGAAACAATTCACCCCTCCACTTT.

There are a few counts of this clonotype. The chain is built from TRBV13 and TRBJ1-1; 10 nucleotides match TRBD1. With 5 bases clipped from V and 0 bases from J, the junction kept 9 bases outside the gene matches. The CDR3 totals 17 residues. Germline-derived CDR1 and CDR2 are PRHDT and FYEKMQ (reference sequence). In DNA form, the CDR3 reads TGTGCCAGCAGCGCCACCGGGACAGGGGCGATGAACACTGAAGCTTTCTTT. Translating it yields CASSATGTGAMNTEAFF. Drawing the rest from reference TRBV13 and TRBJ1-1, the complete variable domain is AAGVIQSPRHLIKEKRETATLKCYPIPRHDTVYWYQQGPGQDPQFLISFYEKMQSDKGSIPDRFSAQQFSDYHSELNMSSLELGDSALYFCASSATGTGAMNTEAFFGQGTRLTVV.

This clonotype has ten or more counts. The chain uses TRBV7-9 and TRBJ1-2, with TRBD1 as a possible D gene (5 bases). Germline CDR1 is SEHNR and CDR2 is FQNEAQ (reference sequence). The length of the CDR3 is 15 residues. Trimming cost V 3 bases and J 6 bases, with 17 bases left between them. The CDR3: CASSFVSGTGDGYTF. In DNA, the CDR3 is TGTGCCAGCAGCTTCGTGTCCGGGACGGGGGATGGCTACACCTTC.

This clonotype has a handful of counts. The CDR3 DNA reads TGTGCCAGCAGCCAAGATGCCGGCCCCACCGGGGAGCTGTTTTTT. Residues: CASSQDAGPTGELFF. The rearrangement uses TRBV3-1 and TRBJ2-2; no reliable D call. CDR1 is LGHDT, CDR2 YNNKEL, per germline (reference sequence). The V end lost 0 bases, the J end lost 4 bases, and 9 bases lay between the germline ends. The CDR3 is 15 amino acids.

This clonotype has more than one count but fewer than ten. The CDR3 DNA sequence: TGTGCCAGCAGCTTGACAGGAGGGGGGAACAATGAGCAGTTCTTC. It codes for CASSLTGGGNNEQFF. The gene calls are TRBV7-8 and TRBJ2-1, with D tentatively TRBD1 or TRBD2 (6 bases each). Germline CDR1 reads SGHVS; CDR2 reads FQNEAQ. The CDR3 has 15 residues. Trimming pared 3 bases from V and 5 bases from J, leaving 14 bases between.

V usage is TRBV18 and J usage is TRBJ1-5, with D possibly matching TRBD1 (6 bases). Trimming pared 2 bases from V and 5 bases from J, leaving 10 bases between. The CDR3 runs to 14 residues. From germline, CDR1 is KGHSH and CDR2 LQKENI. CDR3 sequence reads: CASSPGAGDQPQHF. DNA of the CDR3: TGTGCCAGCTCACCAGGGGCAGGGGATCAGCCCCAGCATTTT.

The J gene is TRBJ2-7, the V gene TRBV12-3 or TRBV12-4, with D unresolved. CDR3 length equals 13 residues. Trimming cost V 7 bases and J 2 bases, with 12 bases left between them. DNA for the CDR3: TGTGCCAGCACTGCGGCCGGGCCCTACGAGCAGTACTTC. Amino acids: CASTAAGPYEQYF.

This clonotype has a handful of counts. The genes are TRBV7-2 and TRBJ1-3; no firm D call. The CDR3 is made up of 14 amino acids. Deletions cut 5 bases from V and 4 bases from J, with 12 bases between. The germline V gene has CDR1 SGHTA and CDR2 FQGNSA. CDR3 DNA: TGTGCCAGCAGCCCAACGCCCAACGGAAACACCATATATTTT. Translated, it gives CASSPTPNGNTIYF.

The table lists this clonotype with a few counts. The chain uses TRBV7-2 and TRBJ1-6; D is undetermined. This CDR3 contains 12 residues. The V end lost 2 bases, the J end lost 10 bases, and 6 bases lay between the germline ends. CDR1 and CDR2 (germline): SGHTA, FQGNSA. In DNA, the CDR3 is TGTGCCAGCAGCTTAAATCGCTCACCCCTCCACTTT. Its protein is CASSLNRSPLHF.

The gene calls are TRBV12-3 or TRBV12-4 and TRBJ1-4; D possibly corresponds to TRBD1 (6 bases). The CDR3 totals 16 residues. The V gene lost 4 bases and the J gene lost 3 bases, with 15 bases spanning the gap. CDR3 nucleotides: TGTGCCAGCAGTTCTAACACAGGGCTAGCTAATGAAAAACTGTTTTTT. Protein sequence: CASSSNTGLANEKLFF.

The rearrangement joins TRBV11-2 to TRBJ1-2; a possible D gene is TRBD1 (5 bases). The CDR3 is 15 residues long. Germline CDR1 is SGHAT and CDR2 is FQNNGV. V was pared by 6 bases and J by 5 bases, with 19 bases between. CDR3 sequence: CASRRGNGPGYGYTF. The DNA for the CDR3 is TGTGCCAGCAGGCGGGGGAACGGCCCCGGATATGGCTACACCTTC.

The table lists this clonotype with many counts. The V call is TRBV7-2, the J call TRBJ1-6, with a possible D match to TRBD1 (5 bases). The CDR3 totals 15 residues. CDR1 is SGHTA and CDR2 is FQGNSA in the germline V gene. V lost 1 base and J 7 bases, leaving 11 bases between the germline ends. The CDR3 protein is CASSLGSGNNSPLHF. The CDR3 nucleotides read TGTGCCAGCAGCTTAGGTTCAGGGAACAATTCACCCCTCCACTTT.

This clonotype has at least ten counts. This CDR3 reads CASSEPGQSNEKLFF. CDR3 nucleotides: TGTGCCAGCAGTGAACCGGGACAGAGTAATGAAAAACTGTTTTTT. The J gene is TRBJ1-4, the V gene TRBV6-1, with TRBD1 matching 7 bases. This CDR3 contains 15 residues. Trimming took 2 bases from V and 4 from J; bases not matched to a gene: 4. The V gene's germline CDR1 is MNHNS and CDR2 SASEGT.

The genes are TRBV12-3 or TRBV12-4 and TRBJ1-5; 8 bases match TRBD1. V was clipped by 7 bases and J by 2 bases; unmatched bases: 1. The CDR3 covers 13 residues. The CDR3 reads CASMTGGNQPQHF. In nucleotides, the CDR3 is TGTGCCAGCATGACAGGGGGCAATCAGCCCCAGCATTTT.